The entry below describes one T cell receptor beta chain. Its specificity is not known. A J-beta primer mix and a sample-barcoded 5' primer were used in a second PCR of roughly 6 to 11 cycles. At least 2.5 million CDR3-containing paired-end reads were obtained per sample. TCRdb fed the 5' RACE reads into MiXCR, producing one record per CDR3 protein. The table records some 900,000 distinct CDR3 sequences, around 49% of them present only once. The source of the sample is a study of blood T cells in healthy people across ages. This CDR3 contains 14 residues. Trimming took off 6 bases at V and 3 bases at J, with 12 bases between the two ends. Germline V gene data show CDR1 as SGHNT and CDR2 as YENEEA. Whole-study findings and limits: When one million T cells were used, diversity estimates were thought to be underestimates.

Sample: blood. The V call is TRBV11-3, the J call TRBJ1-5; no reliable D call. The origin of this receptor is a man younger than 40 in good health. The CDR3 region has the DNA TGTGCCAGCAGAGGACGGATGCTCAATCAGCCCCAGCATTTT. This translates into CASRGRMLNQPQHF.